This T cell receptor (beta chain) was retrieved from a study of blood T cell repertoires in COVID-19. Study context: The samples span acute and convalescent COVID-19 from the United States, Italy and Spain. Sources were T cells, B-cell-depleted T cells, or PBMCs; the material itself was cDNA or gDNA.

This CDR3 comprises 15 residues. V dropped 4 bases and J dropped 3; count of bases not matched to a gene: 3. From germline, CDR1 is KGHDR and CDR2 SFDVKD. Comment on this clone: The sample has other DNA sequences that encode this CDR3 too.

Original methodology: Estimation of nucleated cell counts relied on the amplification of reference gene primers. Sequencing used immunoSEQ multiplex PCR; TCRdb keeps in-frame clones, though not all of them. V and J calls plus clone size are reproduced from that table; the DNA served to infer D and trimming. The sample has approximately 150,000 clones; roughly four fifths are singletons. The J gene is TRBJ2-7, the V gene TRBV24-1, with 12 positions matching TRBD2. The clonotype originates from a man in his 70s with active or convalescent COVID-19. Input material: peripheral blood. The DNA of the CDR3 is TGTGCCACCAGTGACCCGACTAGCGGGAGCTACGAGCAGTACTTC. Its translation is CATSDPTSGSYEQYF.